The clone carrying this TCR beta chain was picked up a small number of times. TCRdb's table, derived via immunoSEQ multiplex PCR, lists solely in-frame clones and lacks some. The sample shows some 66,000 clones, roughly 90% of them seen only once. The V end lost 5 bases, the J end lost 8 bases, and 13 bases lay between the germline ends. CDR1 is SNHLY, CDR2 FYNNEI, per germline. The length of the CDR3 is 14 residues. These data come from a study of technical replicates of blood from a handful of donors. The chain has TRBV2 and TRBJ1-6, with D tentatively TRBD1 (5 bases). The receptor was derived from a human donor in good health. Some clones in this sample may be carry-over from other donors' samples. Sequences were obtained from PBMCs. For the CDR3, the DNA is TGTGCCAGCAGTCAGGGCCTTTCGTATTCACCCCTCCACTTT. Translating gives CASSQGLSYSPLHF.